The 32 T cell receptor beta chains given below trace back to one sample, sequenced in a study of blood T cell repertoires in COVID-19 (TCRdb year 2020). Receptor libraries were prepared by the immunoSEQ multiplex PCR assay. Not all clones reach the TCRdb copy of this immuneACCESS table, which keeps in-frame sequences only. Checked studies attribute under half of the gap to unresolved V genes and leave the rest unexplained. The sample table shows more than 300,000 clones, and 88% are seen once. The top ten clones comprise 1.5% to 2% of the sample. Input material: peripheral blood. The receptors shown here come from a woman in her thirties with COVID-19, enrolled during active disease.

CDR3 loop: CASSLASPGPSTEAFF. CDR3 DNA: TGTGCCAGCAGCTTAGCCTCCCCAGGGCCATCGACCGAAGCTTTCTTT. This chain joins TRBV7-8 and TRBJ1-1; D might be TRBD1 (5 bases). The germline gives CDR1 SGHVS, CDR2 FQNEAQ. V was pared by 0 bases and J by 8 bases, with 19 bases between. There are 16 residues in the CDR3.

The rearrangement joins TRBV5-4 to TRBJ2-7; 7 bases match TRBD1. The V segment lost 5 bases and the J segment 3 bases; nucleotides outside the gene matches: 5. CDR1 is SGHNT and CDR2 is YYREEE in the germline V gene (reference sequence). This CDR3 contains 13 residues. The CDR3 DNA follows: TGTGCCAGCAGTACGGGACAGAGCTACGAGCAGTACTTC. Translation: CASSTGQSYEQYF.

The table lists this clone with a few counts. This rearrangement joins TRBV5-4 to TRBJ2-2, with D possibly being TRBD2 (5 bases). In germline, CDR1 is SGHNT, CDR2 YYREEE (reference sequence). This CDR3 is built from 15 residues. The V end was cut by 2 bases, the J end by 5 bases, with 13 bases between. The CDR3 sequence is CASSFGTRSTGELFF. CDR3 DNA: TGTGCCAGCAGCTTCGGTACTAGAAGTACCGGGGAGCTGTTTTTT.

The chain employs TRBV7-2 and TRBJ1-6; no clear D gene. Germline CDR1 is SGHTA and CDR2 is FQGNSA. The CDR3 is 14 residues long. V shed 1 base and J shed 6 bases, with 7 bases lying between them. The CDR3 loop reads CASSLDSINSPLHF. CDR3 DNA: TGTGCCAGCAGCTTAGACTCTATTAATTCACCCCTCCACTTT.

The chain links TRBV27 to TRBJ2-1; TRBD2 aligns across 12 bases. CDR1 MNHEY and CDR2 SMNVEV come from the germline V gene (reference sequence). V shed 3 bases and J 9 bases; nucleotides not matched to a gene: 9. The CDR3 is 16 residues long. The CDR3 DNA follows: TGTGCCAGCAGTTTGCTTCCTAGCGGGGGGGGCAGTGAGCAGTTCTTC. This codes for CASSLLPSGGGSEQFF.

The V gene is TRBV24-1, the J gene TRBJ1-5, with D maybe TRBD1 (6 bases). Germline V gene lookup returns CDR1 KGHDR and CDR2 SFDVKD. The CDR3 extends over 17 amino acids. Trimming cost V 3 bases and J 3 bases, with 17 bases left between them. CDR3 region: CATSDPRTAPTNQPQHF. The CDR3 nucleotides read TGTGCCACCAGTGATCCCAGGACAGCGCCCACCAATCAGCCCCAGCATTTT.

In this sample, this clone turned up a few times. The genes are TRBV6-2 or TRBV6-3 and TRBJ1-6; D is ambiguous. This CDR3 is 14 amino acids long. Between the trimmed V and J ends, which lost 4 bases and 7 bases, there was a span of 11 bases. Germline CDR1 and CDR2: MNHEY and SVGEGT. This CDR3 is CASSLEQENSPLHF. As DNA, the CDR3 is TGTGCCAGCAGTTTAGAGCAGGAAAATTCACCCCTCCACTTT.

The J gene is TRBJ2-1, the V gene TRBV7-9, with D possibly being TRBD1 (5 bases). V shed 4 bases and J shed 0 bases, with 13 bases lying between them. Per germline, CDR1 SEHNR and CDR2 FQNEAQ (reference sequence). This CDR3 region has 16 residues. The CDR3: CASSSPQASSYNEQFF. The CDR3 bases are TGTGCCAGCAGCTCCCCACAGGCGAGCTCCTACAATGAGCAGTTCTTC. The full variable domain, in which reference TRBV7-9 and TRBJ2-1 provide the parts outside the CDR3, is DTGVSQNPRHKITKRGQNVTFRCDPISEHNRLYWYRQTLGQGPEFLTYFQNEAQLEKSRLLSDRFSAERPKGSFSTLEIQRTEQGDSAMYLCASSSPQASSYNEQFFGPGTRLTVL.

CDR3 sequence: CASSASAGYNSPLHF. The DNA for the CDR3 is TGTGCCAGCAGTGCCTCCGCAGGGTATAATTCACCCCTCCACTTT. The chain recombines TRBV2 with TRBJ1-6; TRBD1 is a possible D gene (5 bases). This CDR3 spans 15 amino acids. Between the trimmed V and J ends, which lost 4 bases and 4 bases, there was a span of 11 bases. CDR1 SNHLY and CDR2 FYNNEI come from the germline V gene. Filled out from reference TRBV2 and TRBJ1-6, the complete variable domain reads EPEVTQTPSHQVTQMGQEVILRCVPISNHLYFYWYRQILGQKVEFLVSFYNNEISEKSEIFDDQFSVERPDGSNFTLKIRSTKLEDSAMYFCASSASAGYNSPLHFGNGTRLTVT.

The chain has TRBV4-1 and TRBJ1-2, with D possibly being TRBD1 (5 bases). This CDR3 is 15 amino acids long. CDR1 is MGHRA, CDR2 YSYEKL, per germline. V was shortened by 5 bases and J by 0 bases, with 13 bases between the two germline ends. The CDR3 DNA reads TGCGCCAGCAGCTCCTGGACAAGAGCTAACTATGGCTACACCTTC. This codes for CASSSWTRANYGYTF.

The CDR3 reads CASSLNRGDGYTF. DNA of the CDR3: TGTGCCAGCAGCCTCAATCGGGGGGATGGCTACACCTTC. The chain recombines TRBV3-1 (or the pseudogene TRBV3-2) with TRBJ1-2, with a weak D call TRBD1 (5 bases). CDR1 and CDR2 from the germline V gene are LGHDT and YNNKEL (reference sequence). With 4 bases removed from V and 6 bases from J, the gap between germline ends came to 12 bases. This CDR3 is 13 amino acids long.

Regarding this clone: Distinct nucleotide sequences in the sample also encode this CDR3. The chain is built from TRBV11-2 and TRBJ2-1; TRBD2 matches at 12 bases. This CDR3 region has 14 residues. Germline V gene lookup returns CDR1 SGHAT and CDR2 FQNNGV. J was trimmed by 7 bases and V by 6 bases; bases with no gene match: 4. CDR3: CASSLAGGPNEQFF. CDR3 in DNA: TGTGCCAGCAGTCTAGCGGGGGGGCCTAATGAGCAGTTCTTC.

The rearrangement uses TRBV29-1 and TRBJ2-3, with D possibly being TRBD2 (6 bases). The length of the CDR3 is 13 residues. Looked up from germline, CDR1 is SQVTM and CDR2 is ANQGSEA. The CDR3 nucleotides read TGCAGTTCCCCGGGAGTTGGCACAGATACGCAGTATTTT. Protein product: CSSPGVGTDTQYF.

J is TRBJ2-1 and V is TRBV4-1; 13 bases line up with TRBD2. Unmatched junction bases numbered 4, after V lost 2 bases and J lost 9 bases. The CDR3 has 15 residues. Germline lookup yields CDR1 MGHRA and CDR2 YSYEKL. The chain's CDR3 is CASSQTSGGASEQFF. As DNA, the CDR3 is TGCGCCAGCAGCCAAACTAGCGGGGGGGCCAGTGAGCAGTTCTTC.

This clone turned up a few times. The V gene is TRBV24-1, the J gene TRBJ1-1; possible D gene TRBD1, 5 bases. CDR3 length equals 12 residues. Trimming left V 6 bases short and J 5 bases short, with 9 bases between. From germline, CDR1 is KGHDR and CDR2 SFDVKD. CDR3 loop: CATSSGGTEAFF. The DNA for the CDR3 is TGTGCCACCAGTTCCGGGGGTACTGAAGCTTTCTTT.

V is TRBV10-2 and J is TRBJ2-1, with D possibly matching TRBD2 (7 bases). The V and J ends lost 7 bases and 6 bases respectively, with 16 bases between them. This CDR3 contains 14 residues. The germline CDR1 and CDR2 sequences are WSHSY and SAAADI. The CDR3 sequence: CASTLQGGSNEQFF. The CDR3 DNA reads TGCGCCAGCACGTTACAGGGAGGGTCCAATGAGCAGTTCTTC.

The V gene is TRBV5-4, the J gene TRBJ1-2, with a tentative D call TRBD1 (6 bases). This CDR3 contains 14 residues. CDR1 and CDR2 from the germline V gene are SGHNT and YYREEE (reference sequence). The V and J ends lost 4 bases and 5 bases respectively, with 15 bases between them. CDR3 residues: CASSQTGISYGYTF. CDR3 sequence (DNA): TGTGCCAGCAGCCAAACAGGGATTAGTTATGGCTACACCTTC.

This clone came up once. V is TRBV2 and J is TRBJ2-7; tentatively, D is TRBD1 (5 bases). Trimming removed 4 bases from V and 2 bases from J, with 12 bases in between. Looked up from germline, CDR1 is SNHLY and CDR2 is FYNNEI. There are 14 residues in the CDR3. CDR3 amino acids: CASSGQGPPYEQYF. The DNA for the CDR3 is TGTGCCAGCAGTGGGCAGGGCCCCCCCTACGAGCAGTACTTC. The full variable domain, completed using reference TRBV2 and TRBJ2-7, is EPEVTQTPSHQVTQMGQEVILRCVPISNHLYFYWYRQILGQKVEFLVSFYNNEISEKSEIFDDQFSVERPDGSNFTLKIRSTKLEDSAMYFCASSGQGPPYEQYFGPGTRLTVT.

The rearrangement uses TRBV4-1 and TRBJ1-4, with a weak D call TRBD1 (5 bases). The V end was cut by 1 base, the J end by 8 bases, with 11 bases between. The germline CDR1 and CDR2 sequences are MGHRA and YSYEKL. The CDR3 contains 14 residues. The CDR3 region is CASSQAQDGEKLFF. CDR3 sequence (DNA): TGCGCCAGCAGCCAAGCACAGGACGGAGAAAAACTGTTTTTT.

In DNA form, the CDR3 reads TGCGCCAGCAGCCCGGAGGGGTACAATGAGCAGTTCTTC. Protein sequence: CASSPEGYNEQFF. The chain carries TRBV5-1 and TRBJ2-1; possibly TRBD2 for D (6 bases). Trimming pared 4 bases from V and 4 bases from J, leaving 9 bases between. Germline CDR1 and CDR2: SGHRS and YFSETQ. The CDR3 runs 13 residues. The full variable domain, its missing parts supplied by reference TRBV5-1 and TRBJ2-1, is KAGVTQTPRYLIKTRGQQVTLSCSPISGHRSVSWYQQTPGQGLQFLFEYFSETQRNKGNFPGRFSGRQFSNSRSEMNVSTLELGDSALYLCASSPEGYNEQFFGPGTRLTVL.

CDR3: CASSPDRANSPLHF. DNA for the CDR3: TGTGCCAGCAGTCCCGACAGGGCCAATTCACCCCTCCACTTT. The chain uses TRBV27 and TRBJ1-6, with TRBD1 matching 7 bases. Germline trimming cut 5 bases from V and 7 bases from J; bases unmatched to any gene: 5. This CDR3 region has 14 residues. CDR1 and CDR2 (germline): MNHEY, SMNVEV (reference sequence).

As regards this clone: At the DNA level, this CDR3 is encoded by other sequences in the same sample as well. The chain combines TRBV29-1 with TRBJ1-2; the D gene is possibly TRBD1 (6 bases). CDR3 length: 12 amino acids. Trimming shortened V by 2 bases and J by 2 bases, and 6 bases separated the two germline ends. Germline values: CDR1 SQVTM, CDR2 ANQGSEA. This chain's CDR3 is CSVETGNYGYTF. CDR3 in DNA: TGCAGCGTTGAAACAGGGAACTATGGCTACACCTTC.

The rearrangement joins TRBV7-6 to TRBJ2-7; perhaps TRBD1 as D (6 bases). The V gene's germline CDR1 is SGHVS and CDR2 FNYEAQ. V shed 1 base and J shed 1 base, with 8 bases lying between them. The CDR3 has 14 amino acids. In nucleotides, the CDR3 is TGTGCCAGCAGCTTAGGGACAGCATCCTACGAGCAGTACTTC. This translates into CASSLGTASYEQYF.

V usage is TRBV27 and J usage is TRBJ2-7; D possibly corresponds to TRBD1 (5 bases). Per the germline V gene, CDR1 is MNHEY and CDR2 is SMNVEV (reference sequence). This CDR3 region has 13 residues. The CDR3 DNA is TGTGCCAGCATATACACGACAGAAAATGGGCAGTGCGTC. Protein: CASIYTTENGQCV.

V gene TRBV6-1 combines with J gene TRBJ1-1; perhaps TRBD1 as D (6 bases). V was cut by 3 bases and J by 5 bases, with 10 bases left in between. CDR1 MNHNS and CDR2 SASEGT come from the germline V gene. The CDR3 spans 13 residues. DNA of the CDR3: TGTGCCAGCAGTGAGGAGGGGGGGACTGAAGCTTTCTTT. This translates into CASSEEGGTEAFF.

The chain is built from TRBV2 and TRBJ2-3; D not certain. Trimming took off 7 bases at V and 0 bases at J, with 14 bases between the two ends. Looked up from germline, CDR1 is SNHLY and CDR2 is FYNNEI. The CDR3 has 15 amino acids. DNA for the CDR3: TGTGCCAGCACTTTGCGACGGGTTAGCACAGATACGCAGTATTTT. Amino acid sequence: CASTLRRVSTDTQYF.

This chain uses TRBV18 with TRBJ1-3, with a tentative D call TRBD1 (5 bases). Trimming took 2 bases from V and 0 from J, leaving 17 bases between them. This CDR3 contains 18 residues. Germline V gene lookup returns CDR1 KGHSH and CDR2 LQKENI. For the CDR3, the DNA is TGTGCCAGCTCACCAGGGTATAGGACACCTGGCTCTGGAAACACCATATATTTT. Translation gives CASSPGYRTPGSGNTIYF.

The chain joins TRBV18 to TRBJ2-7; weak D call: TRBD1 (5 bases). Germline V gives CDR1 KGHSH, CDR2 LQKENI. Deletions cut 3 bases from V and 0 bases from J, with 9 bases between. The CDR3 is 14 residues long. CDR3: CASSPLDSSYEQYF. The CDR3 nucleotides are TGTGCCAGCTCACCTTTAGACAGCTCCTACGAGCAGTACTTC.

The chain carries TRBV5-8 and TRBJ1-2, with TRBD1 matching 7 bases. Germline CDR1 and CDR2: SGHTS and YDEGEE. The CDR3 runs to 15 residues. With V trimmed by 1 base and J by 8 bases, 11 bases remained unmatched. The CDR3, as DNA: TGTGCCAGCAGCTTGTTAGGGGGCGAAAAGGGAGGCTACACCTTC. Residues: CASSLLGGEKGGYTF.

V is TRBV2 and J is TRBJ1-1; no definite D call. V lost 5 bases and J lost 11, with 18 bases in between. The CDR3 contains 13 residues. Germline CDR1 reads SNHLY; CDR2 reads FYNNEI. CDR3 region: CASSLNPTDYAFF. The CDR3, as DNA: TGTGCCAGCAGTCTAAACCCGACTGATTACGCTTTCTTT.

The V gene is TRBV7-3, the J gene TRBJ2-2; 9 bases are a match to TRBD1. Trimming removed 2 bases from V and 5 bases from J; junction bases left unmatched: 3. The CDR3 has 15 amino acids. Germline CDR1 SGHTA, CDR2 FQGTGA. The DNA for the CDR3 is TGTGCCAGCAGCTTAGGACAGGGGAGGACCGGGGAGCTGTTTTTT. Translated: CASSLGQGRTGELFF. Full variable domain (rest looked up from reference TRBV7-3 and TRBJ2-2): GAGVSQTPSNKVTEKGKYVELRCDPISGHTALYWYRQSLGQGPEFLIYFQGTGAADDSGLPNDRFFAVRPEGSVSTLKIQRTERGDSAVYLCASSLGQGRTGELFFGEGSRLTVL.

J is TRBJ1-2 and V is TRBV19; 7 nucleotides match TRBD1. With 6 bases clipped from V and 3 bases from J, the junction kept 4 bases outside the gene matches. Germline V gene data show CDR1 as LNHDA and CDR2 as SQIVND (reference sequence). This CDR3 comprises 13 residues. The CDR3 nucleotides read TGTGCCAGTAGGGGGGGACAGCACTATGGCTACACCTTC. Protein sequence: CASRGGQHYGYTF.